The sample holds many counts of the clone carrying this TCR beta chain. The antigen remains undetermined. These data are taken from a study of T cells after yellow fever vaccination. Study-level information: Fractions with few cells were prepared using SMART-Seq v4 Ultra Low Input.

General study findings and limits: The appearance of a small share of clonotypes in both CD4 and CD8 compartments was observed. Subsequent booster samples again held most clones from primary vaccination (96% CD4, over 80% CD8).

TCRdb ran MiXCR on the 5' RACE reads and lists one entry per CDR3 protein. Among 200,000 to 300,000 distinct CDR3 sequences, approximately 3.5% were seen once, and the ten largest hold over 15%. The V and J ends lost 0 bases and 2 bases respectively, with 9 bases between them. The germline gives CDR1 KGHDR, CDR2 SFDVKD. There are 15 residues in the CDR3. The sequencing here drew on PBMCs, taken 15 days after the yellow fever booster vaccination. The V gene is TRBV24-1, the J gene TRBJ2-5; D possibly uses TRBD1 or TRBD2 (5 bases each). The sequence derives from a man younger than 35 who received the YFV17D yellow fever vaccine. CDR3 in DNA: TGTGCCACCAGTGATTTGCCGGGACGTCAAGAGACCCAGTACTTC. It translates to CATSDLPGRQETQYF.